The present TCR beta chain was sequenced within a study of OX40 agonist ivuxolimab in advanced cancers. Germline CDR1 and CDR2: MDHEN and SYDVKM. The CDR3 extends over 15 amino acids. The ends were cut back, 2 bases at V and 0 bases at J, with 9 bases in the middle. Assay: immunoSEQ multiplex PCR; the TCRdb copy retains only in-frame clones and omits some. Here the sample spans roughly 56,000 clones, about four fifths being singletons. The sequence was collected from an adult with an advanced solid tumor such as melanoma, head and neck, liver or kidney cancer. The material sequenced was CD4+ or CD8+ T cells sorted from blood, taken in a trial of the OX40 agonist ivuxolimab. The rearrangement uses TRBV28 and TRBJ2-3; D remains unclear. The CDR3 loop is CASSLERPSTDTQYF. The CDR3 DNA is TGTGCCAGCAGTTTAGAAAGGCCTAGCACAGATACGCAGTATTTT.